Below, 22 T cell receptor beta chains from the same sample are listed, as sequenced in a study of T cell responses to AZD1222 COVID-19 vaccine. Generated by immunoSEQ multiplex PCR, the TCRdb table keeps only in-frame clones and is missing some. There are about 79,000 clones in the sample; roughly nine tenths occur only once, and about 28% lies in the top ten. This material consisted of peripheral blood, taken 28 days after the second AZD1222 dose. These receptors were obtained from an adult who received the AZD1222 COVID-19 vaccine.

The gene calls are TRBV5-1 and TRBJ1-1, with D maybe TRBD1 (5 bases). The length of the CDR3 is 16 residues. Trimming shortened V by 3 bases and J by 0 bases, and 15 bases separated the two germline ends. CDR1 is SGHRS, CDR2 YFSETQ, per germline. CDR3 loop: CASSSIDRNMNTEAFF. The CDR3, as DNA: TGCGCCAGCAGCTCCATAGACAGAAACATGAACACTGAAGCTTTCTTT.

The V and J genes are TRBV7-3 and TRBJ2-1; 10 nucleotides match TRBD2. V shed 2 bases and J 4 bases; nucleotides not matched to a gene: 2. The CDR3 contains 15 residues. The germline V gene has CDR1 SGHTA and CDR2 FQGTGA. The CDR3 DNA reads TGTGCCAGCAGCTTACAAGCGGGAGGGTACAATGAGCAGTTCTTC. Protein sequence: CASSLQAGGYNEQFF.

CDR3 nucleotide sequence: TGCGCCAGCAGCTCGACAGACACGAACTATGGCTACACCTTC. Protein: CASSSTDTNYGYTF. The rearrangement uses TRBV5-1 and TRBJ1-2; the D gene is possibly TRBD1 (5 bases). The CDR3 extends over 14 amino acids. The germline V and J ends were trimmed by 3 bases and 2 bases, with 11 bases remaining between them. Germline CDR1 SGHRS, CDR2 YFSETQ.

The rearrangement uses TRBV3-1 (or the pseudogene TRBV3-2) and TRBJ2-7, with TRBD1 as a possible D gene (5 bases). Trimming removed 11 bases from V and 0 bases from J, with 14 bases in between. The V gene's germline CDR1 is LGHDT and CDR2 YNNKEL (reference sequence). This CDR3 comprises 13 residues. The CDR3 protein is CAAGSVSSYEQYF. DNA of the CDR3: TGTGCCGCAGGGTCAGTCAGCTCCTACGAGCAGTACTTC.

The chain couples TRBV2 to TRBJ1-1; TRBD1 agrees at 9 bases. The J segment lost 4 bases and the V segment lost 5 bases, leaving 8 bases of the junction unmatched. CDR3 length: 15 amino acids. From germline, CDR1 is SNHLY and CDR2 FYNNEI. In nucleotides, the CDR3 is TGTGCCAGCAGTCGCAGGACAGGGGAGGGCACTGAAGCTTTCTTT. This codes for CASSRRTGEGTEAFF.

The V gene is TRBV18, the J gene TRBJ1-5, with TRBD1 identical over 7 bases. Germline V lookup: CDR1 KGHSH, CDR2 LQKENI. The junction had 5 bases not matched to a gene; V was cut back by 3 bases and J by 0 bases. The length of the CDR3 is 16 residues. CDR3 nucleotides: TGTGCCAGCTCACCCCAGGGACAGCTTAGCAATCAGCCCCAGCATTTT. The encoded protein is CASSPQGQLSNQPQHF.

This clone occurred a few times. The CDR3 DNA reads TGTGCCACCAGCAGAGATGGGATAGAGGGAGGGAATGAGCAGTTCTTC. Amino acid sequence: CATSRDGIEGGNEQFF. The chain joins TRBV15 to TRBJ2-1, with 7 bases that match TRBD2. CDR1 and CDR2 from the germline V gene are LNHNV and YYDKDF (reference sequence). V was clipped by 0 bases and J by 7 bases; unmatched bases: 9. The CDR3 runs 16 residues.

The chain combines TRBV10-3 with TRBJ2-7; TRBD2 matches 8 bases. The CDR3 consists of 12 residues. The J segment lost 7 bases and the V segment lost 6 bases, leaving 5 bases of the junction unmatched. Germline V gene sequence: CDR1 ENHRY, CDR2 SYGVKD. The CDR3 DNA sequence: TGTGCCATCAGCGAGCGGGAGAGAGAGCAGTACTTC. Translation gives CAISEREREQYF.

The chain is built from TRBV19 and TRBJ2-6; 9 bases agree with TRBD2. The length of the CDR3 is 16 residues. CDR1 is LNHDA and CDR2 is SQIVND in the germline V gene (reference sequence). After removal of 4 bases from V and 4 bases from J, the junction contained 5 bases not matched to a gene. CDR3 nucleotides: TGTGCCAGTAGTAGCCCTAGCGGGACCGGGGCCAACGTCCTGACTTTC. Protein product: CASSSPSGTGANVLTF.

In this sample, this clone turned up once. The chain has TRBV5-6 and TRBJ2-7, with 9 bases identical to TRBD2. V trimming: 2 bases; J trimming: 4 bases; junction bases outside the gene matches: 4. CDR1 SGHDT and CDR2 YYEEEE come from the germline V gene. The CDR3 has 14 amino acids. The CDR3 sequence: CASSFPSGNYEQYF. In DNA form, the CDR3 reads TGTGCCAGCAGCTTCCCTAGCGGGAATTACGAGCAGTACTTC.

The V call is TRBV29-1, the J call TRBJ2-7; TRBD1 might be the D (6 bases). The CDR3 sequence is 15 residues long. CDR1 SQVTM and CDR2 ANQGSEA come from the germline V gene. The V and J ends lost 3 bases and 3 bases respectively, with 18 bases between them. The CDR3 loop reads CSVEESRGAGYEQYF. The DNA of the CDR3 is TGCAGCGTTGAGGAATCCAGGGGCGCGGGCTACGAGCAGTACTTC.

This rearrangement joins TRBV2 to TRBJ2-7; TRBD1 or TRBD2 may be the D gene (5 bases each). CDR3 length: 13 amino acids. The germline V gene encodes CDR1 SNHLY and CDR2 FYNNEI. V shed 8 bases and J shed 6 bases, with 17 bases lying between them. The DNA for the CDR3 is TGTGCCAGCCGACCACCCGGGACCCCCGAGCAGTACTTC. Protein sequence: CASRPPGTPEQYF.

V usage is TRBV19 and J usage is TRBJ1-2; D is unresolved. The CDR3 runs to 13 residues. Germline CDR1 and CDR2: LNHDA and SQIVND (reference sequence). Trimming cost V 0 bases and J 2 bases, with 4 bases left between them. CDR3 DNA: TGTGCCAGTAGTATAGAAGGGAACTATGGCTACACCTTC. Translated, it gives CASSIEGNYGYTF.

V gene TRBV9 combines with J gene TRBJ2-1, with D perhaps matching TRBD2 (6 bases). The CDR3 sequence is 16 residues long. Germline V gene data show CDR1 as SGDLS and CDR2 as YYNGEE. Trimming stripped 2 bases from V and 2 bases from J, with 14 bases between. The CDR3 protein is CASSVGGSRTYNEQFF. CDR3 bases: TGTGCCAGCAGCGTCGGAGGGAGCAGGACCTACAATGAGCAGTTCTTC.

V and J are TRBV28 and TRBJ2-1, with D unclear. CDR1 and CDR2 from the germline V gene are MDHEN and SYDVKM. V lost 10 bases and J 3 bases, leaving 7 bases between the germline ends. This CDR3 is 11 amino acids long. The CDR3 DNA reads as TGTGCCACCACACTCTACAATGAGCAGTTCTTC. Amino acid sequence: CATTLYNEQFF.

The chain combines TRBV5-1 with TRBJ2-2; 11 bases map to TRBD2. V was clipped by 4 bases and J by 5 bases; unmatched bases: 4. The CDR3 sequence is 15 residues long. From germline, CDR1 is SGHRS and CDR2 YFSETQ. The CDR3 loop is CASSPGTSGTGELFF. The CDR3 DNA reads TGCGCCAGCAGCCCGGGGACTAGCGGAACCGGGGAGCTGTTTTTT.

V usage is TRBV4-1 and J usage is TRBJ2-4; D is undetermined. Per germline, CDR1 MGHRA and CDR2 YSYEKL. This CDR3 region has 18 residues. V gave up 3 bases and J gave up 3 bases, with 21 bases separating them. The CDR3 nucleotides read TGCGCCAGCAGCCAGCCAGTGCAGCTTCCCCTCGACAAAAACATTCAGTACTTC. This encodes CASSQPVQLPLDKNIQYF.

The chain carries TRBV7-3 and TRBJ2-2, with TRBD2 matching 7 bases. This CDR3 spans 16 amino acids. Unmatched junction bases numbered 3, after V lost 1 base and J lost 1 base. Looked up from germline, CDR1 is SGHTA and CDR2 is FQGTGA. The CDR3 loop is CASSLNPSGNTGELFF. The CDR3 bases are TGTGCCAGCAGCTTAAACCCTAGCGGGAACACCGGGGAGCTGTTTTTT.

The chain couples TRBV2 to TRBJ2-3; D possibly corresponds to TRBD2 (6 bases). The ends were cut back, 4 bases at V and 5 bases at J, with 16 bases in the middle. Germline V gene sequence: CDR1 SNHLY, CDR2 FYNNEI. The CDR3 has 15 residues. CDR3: CASSAQGGTGDTQYF. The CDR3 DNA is TGTGCCAGCAGTGCCCAAGGCGGGACGGGAGATACGCAGTATTTT.

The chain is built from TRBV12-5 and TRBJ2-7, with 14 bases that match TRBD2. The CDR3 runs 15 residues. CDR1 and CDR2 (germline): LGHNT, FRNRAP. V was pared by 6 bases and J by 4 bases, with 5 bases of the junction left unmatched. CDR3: CASGFGLAGGYEQYF. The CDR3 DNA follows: TGTGCTAGTGGATTCGGACTAGCGGGAGGTTACGAGCAGTACTTC.

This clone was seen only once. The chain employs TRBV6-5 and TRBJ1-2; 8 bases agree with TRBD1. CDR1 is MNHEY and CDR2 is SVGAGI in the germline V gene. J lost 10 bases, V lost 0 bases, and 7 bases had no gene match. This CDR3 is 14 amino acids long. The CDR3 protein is CASSYSTGQDLYTF. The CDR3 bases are TGTGCCAGCAGTTACTCGACGGGACAGGACCTCTACACCTTC.

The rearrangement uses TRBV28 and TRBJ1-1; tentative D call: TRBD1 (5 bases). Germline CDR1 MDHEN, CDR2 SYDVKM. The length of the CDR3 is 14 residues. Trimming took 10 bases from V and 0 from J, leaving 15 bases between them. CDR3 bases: TGTGCCACCACCGTTGGGGGGTTGAACACTGAAGCTTTCTTT. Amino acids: CATTVGGLNTEAFF.